This TCR beta chain was obtained from a study of T-cell reconstitution after alpha-beta-depleted transplantation in children. The CDR3 runs 13 residues. Between the trimmed V and J ends, which lost 8 bases and 8 bases, there was a span of 18 bases. Germline V gene sequence: CDR1 SEHNR, CDR2 FQNEAQ (reference sequence). This clonotype was observed a few times. The TCRbeta library was prepared with unique molecular identifiers. TCRdb reprocessed the PCR reads via MiXCR and lists one record per CDR3 protein. The table lists about 480,000 distinct CDR3 sequences, approximately 12% of them singletons. The sample here was PBMCs from the stem cell graft donor, taken from the stem cell graft. The chain is built from TRBV7-9 and TRBJ1-2; D not certain. This clonotype originated in a human donor who donated a stem cell graft to a child with combined immunodeficiency. The CDR3 DNA follows: TGTGCCAGCGCCGGACCGACCAAATACGGCTACACCTTC. Translating it yields CASAGPTKYGYTF.